This TCR beta chain was sequenced for a study of blood T cell repertoires in COVID-19. TCRdb's table, derived via immunoSEQ multiplex PCR, lists solely in-frame clones and lacks some. The data contain about 180,000 clones, nearly 90% of them singletons. The germline gives CDR1 LGHNT, CDR2 FRNRAP. The CDR3 sequence is 14 residues long. The junction had 4 bases not matched to a gene; V was cut back by 5 bases and J by 2 bases. The sequenced sample was PBMCs or T cells enriched from blood (not recorded which). The genes are TRBV12-5 and TRBJ2-7; 9 bases are a match to TRBD1. The clonotype was recovered from a woman between 40 and 50 years old with acute COVID-19. This CDR3 is CASGPGQGAYEQYF. The CDR3 coding sequence is TGTGCTAGTGGTCCGGGACAGGGTGCCTACGAGCAGTACTTC.